This TCR beta chain appears in the sequencing data of a study of CD4 T cells in relation to SARS-CoV-2 and coronaviruses. Study-wide background: After roughly ten days of antigen culture, PBMC TCR beta CDR3s were sequenced. Notes on the study in general: No crossreactivity against non-spike viral proteins was tested here.

Before the COVID-19 pandemic, during about 2011-2018, CD4+ T cells were taken from unexposed donors. CD4+ T cells were isolated from the cells after 10 days of culture. Unexposed-donor CD4+ T cells were probed with SARS-CoV-2 S/N and four cold-coronavirus spikes, cells permitting. Roughly 2 million PBMCs per well were cultured with approximately 9.2 IU/ml IL-2. Of note for this clone: The target antigen is unknown.

The table came from immunoSEQ multiplex PCR; TCRdb's copy has only in-frame clones and leaves some out. Here the sample spans tens of thousands of clones, 76% being singletons. CDR1 is KGHSH, CDR2 LQKENI, per germline. This CDR3 is built from 14 residues. V shed 4 bases and J shed 0 bases, with 9 bases lying between them. This clonotype originated in a human donor in good health. The chain uses TRBV18 and TRBJ1-1; D is possibly TRBD1 (5 bases). Input material: CD4+ T cells from PBMCs, cultured in vitro. The CDR3 reads CASSLQGLNTEAFF. CDR3 in DNA: TGTGCCAGCTCACTTCAGGGTCTGAACACTGAAGCTTTCTTT.